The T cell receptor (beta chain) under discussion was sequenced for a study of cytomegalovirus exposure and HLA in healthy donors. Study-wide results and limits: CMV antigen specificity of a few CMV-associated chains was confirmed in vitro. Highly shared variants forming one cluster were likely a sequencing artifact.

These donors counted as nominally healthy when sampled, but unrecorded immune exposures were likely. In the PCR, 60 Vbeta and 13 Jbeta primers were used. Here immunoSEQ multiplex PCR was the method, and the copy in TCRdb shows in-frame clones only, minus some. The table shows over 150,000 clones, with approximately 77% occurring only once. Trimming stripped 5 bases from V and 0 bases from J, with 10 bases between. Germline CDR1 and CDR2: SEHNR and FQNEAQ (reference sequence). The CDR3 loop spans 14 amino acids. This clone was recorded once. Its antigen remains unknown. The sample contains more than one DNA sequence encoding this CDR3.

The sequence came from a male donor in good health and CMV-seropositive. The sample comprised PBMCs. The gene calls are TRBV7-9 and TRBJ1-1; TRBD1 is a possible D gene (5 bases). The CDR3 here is CASSPGGLNTEAFF. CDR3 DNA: TGTGCCAGCAGCCCCGGGGGACTGAACACTGAAGCTTTCTTT.